Shown below are 29 T cell receptor beta chains from a single sample sequenced in a study of control samples from healthy donors and cancer patients. Sequencing used immunoSEQ multiplex PCR; TCRdb keeps in-frame clones, though not all of them. The sample lists fewer than 250,000 clones; about nine tenths were seen once. The sample taken for sequencing was blood. These receptors originate from a young man in good health.

This chain connects TRBV4-2 to TRBJ2-1; TRBD1 is a possible D gene (6 bases). The CDR3 has 14 residues. The germline CDR1 and CDR2 sequences are LGHNA and YNFKEQ. Trimming shortened V by 7 bases and J by 5 bases, and 15 bases separated the two germline ends. CDR3 protein: CASTHPQGNNEQFF. The CDR3, as DNA: TGTGCCAGCACCCATCCACAGGGAAACAATGAGCAGTTCTTC.

V gene TRBV7-9 combines with J gene TRBJ1-1; tentative D call: TRBD1 (5 bases). This CDR3 spans 14 amino acids. CDR1 and CDR2 (germline): SEHNR, FQNEAQ (reference sequence). V gave up 3 bases and J gave up 4 bases, with 12 bases separating them. CDR3: CASSLGWQGTEAFF. In DNA, the CDR3 is TGTGCCAGCAGCTTGGGTTGGCAGGGCACTGAAGCTTTCTTT. Drawing the rest from reference TRBV7-9 and TRBJ1-1, the complete variable domain is DTGVSQNPRHKITKRGQNVTFRCDPISEHNRLYWYRQTLGQGPEFLTYFQNEAQLEKSRLLSDRFSAERPKGSFSTLEIQRTEQGDSAMYLCASSLGWQGTEAFFGQGTRLTVV.

The chain joins TRBV19 to TRBJ1-5, with D maybe TRBD1 (5 bases). The ends were cut back, 9 bases at V and 0 bases at J, with 18 bases in the middle. Germline V gene data show CDR1 as LNHDA and CDR2 as SQIVND (reference sequence). There are 16 residues in the CDR3. The CDR3 sequence is CASEHRRYYSNQPQHF. The CDR3 bases are TGTGCCAGCGAGCACAGGAGATACTATAGCAATCAGCCCCAGCATTTT.

The rearrangement joins TRBV29-1 to TRBJ1-1; maybe TRBD1 (5 bases). The CDR3 loop spans 14 amino acids. The germline V gene has CDR1 SQVTM and CDR2 ANQGSEA. The germline V and J ends were trimmed by 4 bases and 3 bases, with 15 bases remaining between them. CDR3 in amino acids: CSVVGRVGDTEAFF. CDR3 coding DNA: TGCAGCGTTGTCGGCAGGGTAGGAGACACTGAAGCTTTCTTT.

The chain has TRBV27 and TRBJ1-4, with 9 bases that match TRBD1. CDR3 length: 15 residues. After removal of 0 bases from V and 6 bases from J, the junction contained 2 bases not matched to a gene. The germline V gene encodes CDR1 MNHEY and CDR2 SMNVEV (reference sequence). The CDR3 loop is CASSLSGQGYEKLFF. The CDR3 DNA sequence: TGTGCCAGCAGTTTATCGGGACAGGGATATGAAAAACTGTTTTTT.

The chain is built from TRBV18 and TRBJ2-3; D is unclear. The CDR3 consists of 12 residues. Trimming took off 5 bases at V and 4 bases at J, with 7 bases between the two ends. Germline V gene lookup returns CDR1 KGHSH and CDR2 LQKENI. This CDR3 reads CASSSRPDTQYF. The CDR3 nucleotides read TGTGCCAGCTCATCGCGGCCAGATACGCAGTATTTT. The full variable domain, completed using reference TRBV18 and TRBJ2-3, is NAGVMQNPRHLVRRRGQEARLRCSPMKGHSHVYWYRQLPEEGLKFMVYLQKENIIDESGMPKERFSAEFPKEGPSILRIQQVVRGDSAAYFCASSSRPDTQYFGPGTRLTVL.

This clone was seen once. The rearrangement uses TRBV6-5 and TRBJ2-1; 9 bases match TRBD1. The length of the CDR3 is 16 residues. Germline trimming cut 3 bases from V and 9 bases from J; bases unmatched to any gene: 12. CDR1 and CDR2 (germline): MNHEY, SVGAGI. The CDR3, as DNA: TGTGCCAGCAGTTATGGGTGGGACAGGGTTGAGGGTGAGCAGTTCTTC. It specifies CASSYGWDRVEGEQFF.

The rearrangement uses TRBV4-1 and TRBJ2-3; 10 bases fit TRBD2. Germline V gene lookup returns CDR1 MGHRA and CDR2 YSYEKL. The CDR3 is 20 amino acids. V lost 0 bases and J lost 3; bases outside the gene matches: 15. CDR3 sequence: CASSQEVGSSAGGRTDTQYF. DNA of the CDR3: TGCGCCAGCAGCCAAGAAGTCGGTAGCTCAGCGGGGGGGAGAACAGATACGCAGTATTTT.

The V and J genes are TRBV7-9 and TRBJ2-7; a weak D match, TRBD1 (5 bases). This CDR3 has 18 amino acids. Trimming removed 5 bases at V and 4 bases at J, with 27 bases between. CDR1 is SEHNR, CDR2 FQNEAQ, per germline (reference sequence). CDR3 region: CASSDSLRVGPRIYEQYF. The CDR3 coding sequence is TGTGCCAGCAGCGATTCTCTCAGGGTTGGCCCCAGGATTTACGAGCAGTACTTC.

This clone was seen once. V is TRBV10-1 and J is TRBJ2-7; TRBD1 matches at 8 bases. With V trimmed by 4 bases and J by 2 bases, 10 bases remained unmatched. CDR1 is WNHNN and CDR2 is SYGVQD in the germline V gene (reference sequence). The CDR3 has 16 amino acids. Written as DNA, the CDR3 is TGCGCCAGCAGTGGACTGACAGGGGCGACTACCTACGAGCAGTACTTC. It codes for CASSGLTGATTYEQYF.

This clone occurred once. J is TRBJ1-5 and V is TRBV4-1; 9 bases fit TRBD1. With 1 base clipped from V and 7 bases from J, the junction kept 11 bases outside the gene matches. Looked up from germline, CDR1 is MGHRA and CDR2 is YSYEKL. CDR3 length: 17 amino acids. The CDR3 region is CASSQGHPGTGYQPQHF. CDR3 coding DNA: TGCGCCAGCAGCCAAGGTCACCCCGGGACAGGGTACCAGCCCCAGCATTTT.

The rearrangement joins TRBV27 to TRBJ2-3; D is unresolved. Trimming left V 6 bases short and J 4 bases short, with 11 bases between. The CDR3 loop spans 13 amino acids. Germline V lookup: CDR1 MNHEY, CDR2 SMNVEV (reference sequence). The CDR3 bases are TGTGCCAGCAGCCAAGTCACGGCAGATACGCAGTATTTT. Its translation is CASSQVTADTQYF.

The genes are TRBV3-1 (or the pseudogene TRBV3-2) and TRBJ1-5; no reliable D call. The germline V and J ends were trimmed by 0 bases and 5 bases, with 5 bases remaining between them. Germline V gene lookup returns CDR1 LGHDT and CDR2 YNNKEL (reference sequence). This CDR3 has 13 amino acids. Written as DNA, the CDR3 is TGTGCCAGCAGCCAAGATGGGTATCAGCCCCAGCATTTT. It translates to CASSQDGYQPQHF.

This chain joins TRBV10-2 and TRBJ2-3, with D uncertain. Per the germline V gene, CDR1 is WSHSY and CDR2 is SAAADI. Trimming shortened V by 10 bases and J by 3 bases, and 14 bases separated the two germline ends. This CDR3 region has 13 residues. The CDR3 DNA sequence: TGCGCCACCCCCCCCGAGAAAACAGATACGCAGTATTTT. As protein: CATPPEKTDTQYF.

The V and J genes are TRBV24-1 and TRBJ2-2; D is possibly TRBD2 (5 bases). V was shortened by 5 bases and J by 1 base, with 19 bases between the two germline ends. The CDR3 sequence is 18 residues long. The germline CDR1 and CDR2 sequences are KGHDR and SFDVKD. CDR3 in DNA: TGTGCCACCAGTGCCCCCCGTGGCGGGCCAAGGAACACCGGGGAGCTGTTTTTT. Protein sequence: CATSAPRGGPRNTGELFF.

The rearrangement uses TRBV7-6 and TRBJ2-3; 9 bases line up with TRBD2. The germline gives CDR1 SGHVS, CDR2 FNYEAQ. Trimming cost V 0 bases and J 2 bases; bases outside gene matches: 3. The CDR3 length is 16 residues. CDR3 bases: TGTGCCAGCAGCTTAGCGGCGGGGGGGACCACAGATACGCAGTATTTT. This codes for CASSLAAGGTTDTQYF.

The rearrangement uses TRBV9 and TRBJ2-3; 8 bases match TRBD1. V dropped 3 bases and J dropped 0; count of bases not matched to a gene: 3. Germline CDR1 and CDR2: SGDLS and YYNGEE. The CDR3 runs 15 residues. DNA of the CDR3: TGTGCCAGCAGCGCTAACAGGGGGAGCACAGATACGCAGTATTTT. The encoded protein is CASSANRGSTDTQYF.

The V gene is TRBV4-2, the J gene TRBJ1-1; perhaps TRBD1 as D (5 bases). The V gene lost 4 bases and the J gene lost 1 base, with 7 bases spanning the gap. Germline loops: CDR1 LGHNA, CDR2 YNFKEQ. CDR3 length equals 13 residues. The CDR3 coding sequence is TGTGCCAGCAGCCTGACAGCGAACACTGAAGCTTTCTTT. It codes for CASSLTANTEAFF.

The chain recombines TRBV5-5 with TRBJ1-6; no firm D call. Trimming stripped 1 base from V and 0 bases from J, with 8 bases between. The germline CDR1 and CDR2 sequences are SGHKS and YYEKEE (reference sequence). The CDR3 has 16 amino acids. In DNA, the CDR3 is TGTGCCAGCAGCTTGAGTCCGAGCTCCTATAATTCACCCCTCCACTTT. As protein: CASSLSPSSYNSPLHF.

The rearrangement joins TRBV5-1 to TRBJ2-2, with D perhaps matching TRBD1 (5 bases). The CDR3 spans 14 residues. V was cut by 2 bases and J by 3 bases, with 8 bases left in between. Germline-derived CDR1 and CDR2 are SGHRS and YFSETQ. The CDR3 region is CASSFLTDTGELFF. DNA for the CDR3: TGCGCCAGCAGCTTCCTGACAGACACCGGGGAGCTGTTTTTT. The full variable domain, in which reference TRBV5-1 and TRBJ2-2 provide the parts outside the CDR3, is KAGVTQTPRYLIKTRGQQVTLSCSPISGHRSVSWYQQTPGQGLQFLFEYFSETQRNKGNFPGRFSGRQFSNSRSEMNVSTLELGDSALYLCASSFLTDTGELFFGEGSRLTVL.

This chain links TRBV29-1 with TRBJ2-4; D is perhaps TRBD2 (5 bases). V was cut by 4 bases and J by 7 bases, with 5 bases left in between. The CDR3 totals 10 residues. The germline CDR1 and CDR2 sequences are SQVTM and ANQGSEA. As DNA, the CDR3 is TGCAGCGTTGGGGAGAACATTCAGTACTTC. Protein product: CSVGENIQYF.

This chain joins TRBV13 and TRBJ1-1, with unresolved D. This CDR3 has 13 residues. The ends were cut back, 1 base at V and 1 base at J, with 4 bases in the middle. In germline, CDR1 is PRHDT, CDR2 FYEKMQ (reference sequence). The CDR3: CASSLDSNTEAFF. The CDR3 DNA follows: TGTGCCAGCAGCTTAGACTCGAACACTGAAGCTTTCTTT.

The rearrangement uses TRBV7-9 and TRBJ1-1, with D uncertain. V was pared by 5 bases and J by 1 base, with 8 bases between. Per the germline V gene, CDR1 is SEHNR and CDR2 is FQNEAQ (reference sequence). The CDR3 has 13 amino acids. For the CDR3, the DNA is TGTGCCAGCAGCAAAAACACGAACACTGAAGCTTTCTTT. Translating gives CASSKNTNTEAFF.

The chain couples TRBV18 to TRBJ1-1; D may be TRBD1 (6 bases). V dropped 6 bases and J dropped 6 bases, with 23 bases sitting between them. Germline loops: CDR1 KGHSH, CDR2 LQKENI. This CDR3 is built from 16 residues. The CDR3 nucleotides read TGTGCCAGCTCCCCGTCTAACGGGGGGCGGGTAGCTGAAGCTTTCTTT. Its protein product is CASSPSNGGRVAEAFF. Supplemented by reference TRBV18 and TRBJ1-1, the full variable domain reads NAGVMQNPRHLVRRRGQEARLRCSPMKGHSHVYWYRQLPEEGLKFMVYLQKENIIDESGMPKERFSAEFPKEGPSILRIQQVVRGDSAAYFCASSPSNGGRVAEAFFGQGTRLTVV.

The chain employs TRBV6-5 and TRBJ2-2; unclear D gene. The V end was cut by 1 base, the J end by 5 bases, with 11 bases between. Looked up from germline, CDR1 is MNHEY and CDR2 is SVGAGI. This CDR3 has 15 residues. The CDR3 protein is CASSYYPGRTGELFF. CDR3 nucleotides: TGTGCCAGCAGTTACTACCCAGGTCGAACCGGGGAGCTGTTTTTT.

The rearrangement uses TRBV4-1 and TRBJ2-7, with D perhaps matching TRBD1 (6 bases). The CDR3 totals 17 residues. With 2 bases removed from V and 6 bases from J, the gap between germline ends came to 23 bases. Germline CDR1 and CDR2: MGHRA and YSYEKL. The CDR3 region is CASSQSTLTGPLGEQYF. Here the CDR3 DNA reads TGCGCCAGCAGCCAATCCACCCTGACAGGACCCTTGGGCGAGCAGTACTTC.

This rearrangement joins TRBV4-2 to TRBJ1-2; TRBD1 is a possible D gene (5 bases). Germline CDR1 LGHNA, CDR2 YNFKEQ. The CDR3 is 11 residues long. With 3 bases removed from V and 6 bases from J, the gap between germline ends came to 5 bases. CDR3 residues: CASSQDNGYTF. Here the CDR3 DNA reads TGTGCCAGCAGCCAGGACAATGGCTACACCTTC.

CDR3 DNA sequence: TGTGCCAGTAAGTCAGGACGTCGTGGCACTGAAGCTTTCTTT. Protein: CASKSGRRGTEAFF. J is TRBJ1-1 and V is TRBV19; D call uncertain. Trimming took 7 bases from V and 4 from J, leaving 16 bases between them. Germline CDR1 and CDR2: LNHDA and SQIVND (reference sequence). The CDR3 runs to 14 residues.

The chain recombines TRBV6-5 with TRBJ1-2; D may be TRBD1 (6 bases). Trimming removed 5 bases at V and 3 bases at J, with 10 bases between. The CDR3 length is 13 residues. Per the germline V gene, CDR1 is MNHEY and CDR2 is SVGAGI. The CDR3 nucleotides read TGTGCCAGCAGTCCGGCAGGGGACTATGGCTACACCTTC. Translated, it gives CASSPAGDYGYTF.